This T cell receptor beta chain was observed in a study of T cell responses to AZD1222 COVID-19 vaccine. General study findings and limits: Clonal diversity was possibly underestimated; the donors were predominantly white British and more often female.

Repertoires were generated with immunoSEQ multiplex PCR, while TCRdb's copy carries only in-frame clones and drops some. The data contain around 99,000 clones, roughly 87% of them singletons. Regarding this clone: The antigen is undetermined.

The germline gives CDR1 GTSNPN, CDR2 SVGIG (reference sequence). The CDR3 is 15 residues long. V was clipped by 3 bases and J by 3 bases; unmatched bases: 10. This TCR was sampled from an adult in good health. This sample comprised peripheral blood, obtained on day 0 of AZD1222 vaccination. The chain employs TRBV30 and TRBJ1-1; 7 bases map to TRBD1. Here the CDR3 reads CAWSGDVDRDTEAFF. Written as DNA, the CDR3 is TGTGCCTGGAGCGGGGATGTCGACAGGGACACTGAAGCTTTCTTT.